The T cell receptor (beta chain) under discussion was sequenced for a study of CD8 T cells in ankylosing spondylitis. This clonotype occurred many times. The CDR3 loop spans 15 amino acids. With 3 bases removed from V and 1 base from J, the gap between germline ends came to 10 bases. Germline CDR1 is MDHEN and CDR2 is SYDVKM. TCRdb reanalysed the 5' RACE reads using MiXCR and keeps one entry per CDR3 protein. The table shows more than 300,000 distinct CDR3 sequences, with around a tenth occurring only once. Specimen: blood, either unsorted or a sorted T cell fraction (not recorded which). V is TRBV28 and J is TRBJ2-1; D remains unclear. The clonotype originates from a female donor with ankylosing spondylitis or in good health (not recorded which). CDR3 protein: CASSLISLSYNEQFF. The DNA of the CDR3 is TGTGCCAGCAGTTTGATTTCGTTGTCCTACAATGAGCAGTTCTTC.